This T cell receptor beta chain was recorded in a study of blood T cell repertoires in COVID-19. Study information: Donors in the United States, Italy and Spain gave samples during acute or convalescent COVID-19.

The J segment lost 6 bases and the V segment lost 3 bases, leaving 2 bases of the junction unmatched. Germline V gene sequence: CDR1 GTSNPN, CDR2 SVGIG (reference sequence). The CDR3 is 13 amino acids. As originally analysed: By means of reference gene primer amplification, nucleated cell counts were estimated. Sequencing was performed with immunoSEQ multiplex PCR; in TCRdb, only in-frame clones are kept and a portion is missing. That table furnishes V, J and clone size, whereas the DNA furnished D and trimming. The data hold over 250,000 clones, with 83% observed a single time. The chain couples TRBV30 to TRBJ2-3, with 11 bases identical to TRBD2. The sequencing sample was made of peripheral blood. The sequence came from a woman aged 45-65 years who had recovered from COVID-19. The DNA for the CDR3 is TGTGCCTGGAGCTGGACTAGCGGGGATACGCAGTATTTT. It encodes CAWSWTSGDTQYF.